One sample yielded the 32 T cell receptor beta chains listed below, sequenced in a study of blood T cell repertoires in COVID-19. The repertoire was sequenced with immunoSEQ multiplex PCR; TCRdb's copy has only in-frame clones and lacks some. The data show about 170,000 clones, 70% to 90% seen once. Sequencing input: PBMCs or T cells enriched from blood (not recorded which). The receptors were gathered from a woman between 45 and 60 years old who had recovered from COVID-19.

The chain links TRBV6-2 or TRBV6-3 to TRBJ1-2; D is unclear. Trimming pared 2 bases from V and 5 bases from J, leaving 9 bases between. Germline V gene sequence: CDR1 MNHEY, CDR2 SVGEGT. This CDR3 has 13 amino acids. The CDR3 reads CASSYKGEYGYTF. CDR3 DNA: TGTGCCAGCAGTTACAAAGGAGAGTATGGCTACACCTTC.

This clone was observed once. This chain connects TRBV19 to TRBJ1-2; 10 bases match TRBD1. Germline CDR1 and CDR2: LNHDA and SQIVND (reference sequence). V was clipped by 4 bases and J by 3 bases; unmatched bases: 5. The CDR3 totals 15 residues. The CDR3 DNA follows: TGTGCCAGTAGTAGAGCCGGGACAGGGGACTATGGCTACACCTTC. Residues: CASSRAGTGDYGYTF.

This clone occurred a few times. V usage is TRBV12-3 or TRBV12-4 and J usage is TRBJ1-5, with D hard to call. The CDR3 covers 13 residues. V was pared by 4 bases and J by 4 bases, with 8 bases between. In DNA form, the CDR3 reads TGTGCCAGCAGTTGGCAGGAAAATCAGCCCCAGCATTTT. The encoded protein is CASSWQENQPQHF.

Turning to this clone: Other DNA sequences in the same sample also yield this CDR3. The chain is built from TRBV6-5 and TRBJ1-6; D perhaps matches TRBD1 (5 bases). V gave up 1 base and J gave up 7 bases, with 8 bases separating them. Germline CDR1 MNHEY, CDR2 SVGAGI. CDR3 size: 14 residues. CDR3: CASSYFGGNSPLHF. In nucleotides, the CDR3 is TGTGCCAGCAGTTACTTTGGGGGGAATTCACCCCTCCACTTT.

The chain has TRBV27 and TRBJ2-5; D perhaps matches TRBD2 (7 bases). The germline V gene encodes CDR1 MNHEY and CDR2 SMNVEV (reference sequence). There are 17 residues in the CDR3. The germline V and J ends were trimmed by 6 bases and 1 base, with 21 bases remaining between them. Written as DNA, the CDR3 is TGTGCCAGCAGCCCCCGGGGTTCGGGGGGCTTCCAAGAGACCCAGTACTTC. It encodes CASSPRGSGGFQETQYF.

CDR3 protein: CSGEAGTSRAFF. The DNA of the CDR3 is TGCAGCGGGGAGGCGGGAACCTCGAGGGCTTTCTTT. The chain links TRBV29-1 to TRBJ1-1, with D hard to call. There are 12 residues in the CDR3. The V gene lost 7 bases and the J gene lost 11 bases, with 20 bases spanning the gap. Germline CDR1 is SQVTM and CDR2 is ANQGSEA. The full variable domain, completed using reference TRBV29-1 and TRBJ1-1, is SAVISQKPSRDICQRGTSLTIQCQVDSQVTMMFWYRQQPGQSLTLIATANQGSEATYESGFVIDKFPISRPNLTFSTLTVSNMSPEDSSIYLCSGEAGTSRAFFGQGTRLTVV.

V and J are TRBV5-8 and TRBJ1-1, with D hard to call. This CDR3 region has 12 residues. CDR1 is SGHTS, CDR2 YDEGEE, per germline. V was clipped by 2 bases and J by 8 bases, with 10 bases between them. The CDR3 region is CASSLIDGEAFF. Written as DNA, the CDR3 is TGTGCCAGCAGCTTAATAGACGGGGAAGCTTTCTTT.

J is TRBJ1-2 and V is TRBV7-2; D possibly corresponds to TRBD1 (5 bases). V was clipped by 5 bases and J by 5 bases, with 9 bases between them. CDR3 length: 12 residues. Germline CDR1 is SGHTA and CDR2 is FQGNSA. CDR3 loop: CASSPGIYGYTF. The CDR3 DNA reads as TGTGCCAGCAGCCCAGGGATTTATGGCTACACCTTC.

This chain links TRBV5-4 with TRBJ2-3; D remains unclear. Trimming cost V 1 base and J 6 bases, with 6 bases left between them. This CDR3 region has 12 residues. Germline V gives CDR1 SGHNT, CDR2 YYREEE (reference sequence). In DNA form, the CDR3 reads TGTGCCAGCAGCTTGTTGCAGGATACGCAGTATTTT. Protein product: CASSLLQDTQYF.

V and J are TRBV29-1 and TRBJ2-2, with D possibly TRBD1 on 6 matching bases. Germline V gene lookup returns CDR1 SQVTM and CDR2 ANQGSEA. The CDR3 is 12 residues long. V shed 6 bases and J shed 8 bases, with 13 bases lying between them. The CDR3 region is CSVGAPWGELFF. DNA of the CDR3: TGCAGCGTGGGGGCCCCATGGGGGGAGCTGTTTTTT.

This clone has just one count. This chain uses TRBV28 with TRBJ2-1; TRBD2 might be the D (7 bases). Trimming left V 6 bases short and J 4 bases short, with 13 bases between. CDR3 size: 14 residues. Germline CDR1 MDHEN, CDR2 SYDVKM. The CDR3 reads CASRPRGQYNEQFF. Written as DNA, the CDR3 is TGTGCCAGCAGACCGCGGGGGCAATACAATGAGCAGTTCTTC.

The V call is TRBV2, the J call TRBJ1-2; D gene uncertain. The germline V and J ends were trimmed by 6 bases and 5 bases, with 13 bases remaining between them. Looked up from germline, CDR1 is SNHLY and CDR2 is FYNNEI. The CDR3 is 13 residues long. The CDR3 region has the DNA TGTGCCAGCAGGCGGCATCTTGCTTATGGCTACACCTTC. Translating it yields CASRRHLAYGYTF.

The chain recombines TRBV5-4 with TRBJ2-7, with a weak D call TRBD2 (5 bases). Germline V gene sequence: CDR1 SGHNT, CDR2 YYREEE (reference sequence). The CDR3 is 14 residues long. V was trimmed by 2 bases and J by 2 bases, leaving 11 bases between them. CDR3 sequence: CASSLELGAYEQYV. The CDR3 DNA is TGTGCCAGCAGCTTAGAACTAGGCGCCTACGAGCAGTACGTC.

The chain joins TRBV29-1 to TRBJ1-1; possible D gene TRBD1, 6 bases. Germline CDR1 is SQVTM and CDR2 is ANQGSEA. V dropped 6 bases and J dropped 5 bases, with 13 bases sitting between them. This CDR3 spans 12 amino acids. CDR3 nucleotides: TGCAGCGTGGCCGGACAGCGGACTGAAGCTTTCTTT. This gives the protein CSVAGQRTEAFF.

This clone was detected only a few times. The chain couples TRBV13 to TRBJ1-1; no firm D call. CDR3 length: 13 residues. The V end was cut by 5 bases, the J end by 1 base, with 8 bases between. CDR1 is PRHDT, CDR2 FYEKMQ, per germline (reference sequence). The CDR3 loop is CASSKRQNTEAFF. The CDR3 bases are TGTGCCAGCAGCAAAAGACAGAACACTGAAGCTTTCTTT.

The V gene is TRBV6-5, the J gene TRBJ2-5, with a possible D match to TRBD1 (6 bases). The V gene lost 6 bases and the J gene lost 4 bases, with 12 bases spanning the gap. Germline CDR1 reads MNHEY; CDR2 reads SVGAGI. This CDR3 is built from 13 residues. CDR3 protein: CASRPQGRETQYF. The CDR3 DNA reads TGTGCCAGCAGACCACAGGGACGAGAGACCCAGTACTTC.

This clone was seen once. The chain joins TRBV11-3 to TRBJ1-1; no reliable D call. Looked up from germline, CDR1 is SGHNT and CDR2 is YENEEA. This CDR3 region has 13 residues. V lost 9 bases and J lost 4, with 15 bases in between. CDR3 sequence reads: CASSSTWSTEAFF. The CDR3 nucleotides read TGTGCCAGTTCATCCACGTGGAGCACTGAAGCTTTCTTT.

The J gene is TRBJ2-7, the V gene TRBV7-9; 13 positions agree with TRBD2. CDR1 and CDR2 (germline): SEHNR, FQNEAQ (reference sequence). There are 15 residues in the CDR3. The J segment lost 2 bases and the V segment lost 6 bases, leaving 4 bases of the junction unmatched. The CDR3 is CASSRTSGGAYEQYV. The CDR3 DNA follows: TGTGCCAGCAGTCGGACTAGCGGGGGAGCCTACGAGCAGTACGTC.

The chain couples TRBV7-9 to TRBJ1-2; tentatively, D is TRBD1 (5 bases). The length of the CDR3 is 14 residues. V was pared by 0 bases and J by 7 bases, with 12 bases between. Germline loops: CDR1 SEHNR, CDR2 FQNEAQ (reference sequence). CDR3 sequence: CASSLAPTAGGYTF. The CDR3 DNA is TGTGCCAGCAGCTTAGCCCCGACAGCGGGTGGCTACACCTTC.

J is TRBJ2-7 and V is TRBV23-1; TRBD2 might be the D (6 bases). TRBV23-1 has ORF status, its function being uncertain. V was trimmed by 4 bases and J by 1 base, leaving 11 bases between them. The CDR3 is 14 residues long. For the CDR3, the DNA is TGCGCCAGCAGTCGGGGGACTCCTTCCTACGAGCAGTACGTC. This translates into CASSRGTPSYEQYV.

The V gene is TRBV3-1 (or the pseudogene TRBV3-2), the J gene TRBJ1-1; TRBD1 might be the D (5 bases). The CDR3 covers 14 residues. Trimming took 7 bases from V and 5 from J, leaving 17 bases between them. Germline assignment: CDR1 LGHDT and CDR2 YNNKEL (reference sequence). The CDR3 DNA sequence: TGTGCCAGCACGGGGTTCGGGGGAAGGACTGAAGCTTTCTTT. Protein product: CASTGFGGRTEAFF.

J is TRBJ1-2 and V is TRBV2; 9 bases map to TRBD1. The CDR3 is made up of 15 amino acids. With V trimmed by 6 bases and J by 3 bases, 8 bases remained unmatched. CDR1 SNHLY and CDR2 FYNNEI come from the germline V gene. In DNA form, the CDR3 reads TGTGCCAGCAGGCCGGACAGGGGTTCATACTATGGCTACACCTTC. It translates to CASRPDRGSYYGYTF.

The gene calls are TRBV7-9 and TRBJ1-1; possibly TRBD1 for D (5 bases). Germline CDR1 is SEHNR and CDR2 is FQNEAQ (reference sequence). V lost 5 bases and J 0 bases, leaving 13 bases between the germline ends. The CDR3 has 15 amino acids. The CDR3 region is CASSPGPAMNTEAFF. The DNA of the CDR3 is TGTGCCAGCAGCCCAGGGCCCGCAATGAACACTGAAGCTTTCTTT.

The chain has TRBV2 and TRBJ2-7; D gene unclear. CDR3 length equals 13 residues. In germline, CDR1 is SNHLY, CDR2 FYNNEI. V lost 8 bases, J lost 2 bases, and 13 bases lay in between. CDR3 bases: TGTGCCAGCGAATCTATACAGACCTACGAGCAGTACGTC. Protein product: CASESIQTYEQYV.

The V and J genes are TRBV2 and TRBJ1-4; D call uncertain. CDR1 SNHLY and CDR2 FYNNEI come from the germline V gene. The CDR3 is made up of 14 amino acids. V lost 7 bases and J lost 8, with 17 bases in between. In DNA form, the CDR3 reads TGTGCCAGCAATCCTAACGCAGGCGGGGAAAAACTGTTTTTT. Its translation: CASNPNAGGEKLFF.

CDR3 residues: CASSLILAGVDTQYF. CDR3 in DNA: TGTGCCAGCAGCTTAATCCTAGCGGGAGTAGATACGCAGTATTTT. The chain has TRBV7-9 and TRBJ2-3; TRBD2 aligns across 10 bases. V lost 2 bases to trimming and J lost 5 bases; unmatched junction nucleotides: 4. This CDR3 contains 15 residues. Germline CDR1 and CDR2: SEHNR and FQNEAQ (reference sequence).

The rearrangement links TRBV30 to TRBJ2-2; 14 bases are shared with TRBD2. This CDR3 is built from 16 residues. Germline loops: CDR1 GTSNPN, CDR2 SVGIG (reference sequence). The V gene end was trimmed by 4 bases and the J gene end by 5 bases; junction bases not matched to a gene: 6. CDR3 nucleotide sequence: TGTGCCTGGACGGGACTAGCGGGAGTTGGGACCGGGGAGCTGTTTTTT. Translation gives CAWTGLAGVGTGELFF.

The CDR3 nucleotides are TGTGCCAGCAGCTTGGCTGGGGGGAATAATTCACCCCTCCACTTT. This encodes CASSLAGGNNSPLHF. V is TRBV5-6 and J is TRBJ1-6; a possible D gene is TRBD1 (5 bases). CDR1 is SGHDT and CDR2 is YYEEEE in the germline V gene. The CDR3 runs to 15 residues. The V end was cut by 0 bases, the J end by 5 bases, with 9 bases between.

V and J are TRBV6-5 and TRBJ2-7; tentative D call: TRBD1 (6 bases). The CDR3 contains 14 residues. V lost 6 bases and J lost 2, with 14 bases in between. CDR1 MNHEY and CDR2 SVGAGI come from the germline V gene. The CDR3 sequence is CASSPGHPTYEQYV. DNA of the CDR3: TGTGCCAGCAGCCCGGGACATCCGACCTACGAGCAGTACGTC.

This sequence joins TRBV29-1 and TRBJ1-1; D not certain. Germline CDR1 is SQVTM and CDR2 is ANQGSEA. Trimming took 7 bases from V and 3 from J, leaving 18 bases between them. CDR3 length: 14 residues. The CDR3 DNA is TGCAGCGCCCAAGGGTTCTCCGGGGACACTGAAGCTTTCTTT. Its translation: CSAQGFSGDTEAFF.

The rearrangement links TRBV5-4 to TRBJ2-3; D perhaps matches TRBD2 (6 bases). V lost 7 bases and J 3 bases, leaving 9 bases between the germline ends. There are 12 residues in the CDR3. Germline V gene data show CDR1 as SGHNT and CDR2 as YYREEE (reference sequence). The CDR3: CASHAGTDTQYF. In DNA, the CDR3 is TGTGCCAGCCATGCGGGGACAGATACGCAGTATTTT.

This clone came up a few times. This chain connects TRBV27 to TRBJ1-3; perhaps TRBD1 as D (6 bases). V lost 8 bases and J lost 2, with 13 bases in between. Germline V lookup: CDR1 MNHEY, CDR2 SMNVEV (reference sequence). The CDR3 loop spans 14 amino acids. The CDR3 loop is CASGGGEAGNTIYF. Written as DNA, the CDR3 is TGTGCCAGCGGAGGGGGGGAAGCTGGAAACACCATATATTTT.